The 10 T cell receptor beta chains listed next were all sequenced from one sample in a study of CD8 T cells in ankylosing spondylitis. TCRdb ran MiXCR on the 5' RACE reads and lists one entry per CDR3 protein. Here the sample spans 230,000 or so distinct CDR3 sequences, roughly 25% being singletons. The material sequenced was blood, either unsorted or a sorted T cell fraction (not recorded which). The receptors were sampled from a male donor with ankylosing spondylitis or in good health (not recorded which).

This clonotype has a handful of counts. The CDR3, as DNA: TGTGCCACCAGCAGAGATAGGGGGGTAGAGACCCAGTACTTC. Its protein is CATSRDRGVETQYF. The chain uses TRBV15 and TRBJ2-5; D assignment may be TRBD1 or TRBD2 (6 bases each). This CDR3 is built from 14 residues. The germline V and J ends were trimmed by 0 bases and 4 bases, with 9 bases remaining between them. Germline V lookup: CDR1 LNHNV, CDR2 YYDKDF (reference sequence). Variable domain in full (rest from reference TRBV15 and TRBJ2-5): DAMVIQNPRYQVTQFGKPVTLSCSQTLNHNVMYWYQQKSSQAPKLLFHYYDKDFNNEADTPDNFQSRRPNTSFCFLDIRSPGLGDTAMYLCATSRDRGVETQYFGPGTRLLVL.

The rearrangement links TRBV13 to TRBJ1-3; 10 bases match TRBD1. V shed 5 bases and J 7 bases; nucleotides not matched to a gene: 8. There are 15 residues in the CDR3. Looked up from germline, CDR1 is PRHDT and CDR2 is FYEKMQ (reference sequence). In DNA, the CDR3 is TGTGCCAGCAGCCCCCGGACAGGGGGTCGTAACACCATATATTTT. This translates into CASSPRTGGRNTIYF.

The rearrangement links TRBV3-1 to TRBJ2-3; D call uncertain. V was clipped by 2 bases and J by 5 bases, with 5 bases between them. Germline CDR1 is LGHDT and CDR2 is YNNKEL (reference sequence). CDR3 size: 12 residues. CDR3 sequence reads: CASSQLGDTQYF. The DNA for the CDR3 is TGTGCCAGCAGCCAACTGGGAGATACGCAGTATTTT.

In its sample, this clonotype was seen many times. The chain uses TRBV20-1 and TRBJ2-7; 9 bases map to TRBD2. The CDR3 has 16 amino acids. V shed 6 bases, J shed 7 bases, and the junction held 19 bases outside the gene matches. Germline lookup yields CDR1 DFQATT and CDR2 SNEGSKA (reference sequence). CDR3 DNA: TGCAGTGCCGCCACGGAGTCGTCTAGCGGGGTTTATGAGCAGTACTTC. Residues: CSAATESSSGVYEQYF.

The chain couples TRBV5-1 to TRBJ2-1; D not resolved. V lost 0 bases and J 5 bases, leaving 12 bases between the germline ends. Germline-derived CDR1 and CDR2 are SGHRS and YFSETQ. The CDR3 loop spans 15 amino acids. This chain's CDR3 is CASSLAGSADNEQFF. Written as DNA, the CDR3 is TGCGCCAGCAGCTTGGCCGGGTCCGCGGACAATGAGCAGTTCTTC.

The V call is TRBV20-1, the J call TRBJ1-1; D is uncertain. The V gene's germline CDR1 is DFQATT and CDR2 SNEGSKA (reference sequence). The V end lost 0 bases, the J end lost 1 base, and 9 bases lay between the germline ends. The CDR3 runs 14 residues. The CDR3 sequence: CSARDGRTNTEAFF. The DNA of the CDR3 is TGCAGTGCTAGAGATGGACGGACGAACACTGAAGCTTTCTTT.

This clonotype was seen more than once but under ten times. In DNA, the CDR3 is TGCAGCGTTGAAGCTCAGGGGGACTATGGCTACACCTTC. Its translation is CSVEAQGDYGYTF. The rearrangement links TRBV29-1 to TRBJ1-2, with 7 bases that match TRBD1. V trimming: 1 base; J trimming: 3 bases; junction bases outside the gene matches: 2. Per the germline V gene, CDR1 is SQVTM and CDR2 is ANQGSEA. This CDR3 region has 13 residues.

This rearrangement joins TRBV5-1 to TRBJ2-3; D gene unclear. V gave up 1 base and J gave up 5 bases, with 11 bases separating them. From germline, CDR1 is SGHRS and CDR2 YFSETQ. The CDR3 length is 14 residues. The CDR3 bases are TGCGCCAGCAGCTTGAACGGTTTGGGAGATACGCAGTATTTT. This codes for CASSLNGLGDTQYF.

This clonotype was observed a few times. Here the CDR3 DNA reads TGTGCCAGCAGTATCAGGGGGCGCAAGCAAGAGACCCAGTACTTC. It yields the protein CASSIRGRKQETQYF. V gene TRBV27 combines with J gene TRBJ2-5; 8 bases line up with TRBD1. The CDR3 covers 15 residues. With V trimmed by 5 bases and J by 2 bases, 7 bases remained unmatched. CDR1 is MNHEY, CDR2 SMNVEV, per germline (reference sequence).

The CDR3, as DNA: TGCAGTGCTAGATCCGGGGCCTGGGGCACAGATACGCAGTATTTT. Translating it yields CSARSGAWGTDTQYF. The J gene is TRBJ2-3, the V gene TRBV20-1; D could derive from TRBD1 or TRBD2 (5 bases each). With 2 bases removed from V and 1 base from J, the gap between germline ends came to 13 bases. This CDR3 spans 15 amino acids. Germline assignment: CDR1 DFQATT and CDR2 SNEGSKA (reference sequence).